This T cell receptor (beta chain) came from a study of T-cell reconstitution after alpha-beta-depleted transplantation in children. This clonotype was observed a few times. Preparation of the TCRbeta library was carried out with unique molecular identifiers. MiXCR, applied by TCRdb to the PCR reads, yields one record per CDR3 protein. The sample lists some 70,000 distinct CDR3 sequences; about 7% were seen once. The starting material was PBMCs from the stem cell graft donor, obtained from the stem cell graft. The TCR was taken from a human donor who donated a stem cell graft to a child with acute lymphoblastic leukemia.

The DNA of the CDR3 is TGTGCCAGCAGCTCCATAGCGGGGGAAACAGATACGCAGTATTTT. Residues: CASSSIAGETDTQYF. This rearrangement joins TRBV11-2 to TRBJ2-3, with TRBD2 identical over 9 bases. This CDR3 spans 15 amino acids. The V gene's germline CDR1 is SGHAT and CDR2 FQNNGV. The junction had 5 bases not matched to a gene; V was cut back by 4 bases and J by 3 bases.